This T cell receptor beta chain came from a study of T cells after yellow fever vaccination. Findings of the study overall: The CD4 compartment and the CD8 compartment contained a small share of clonotypes in common.

This clonotype was recorded at least ten times. Its specificity is unknown. In TCRdb, the 5' RACE reads were re-called with MiXCR into one record per CDR3 protein. Among around 310,000 distinct CDR3 sequences listed, around 4.5% were seen once. The specimen was PBMCs, collected 15 days after the yellow fever booster vaccination. The sequence was obtained from a man aged 18-30 years who received the YFV17D yellow fever vaccine.

CDR3 DNA: TGTGCCAGCAGCCTGACGGGAAACTATGGCTACACCTTC. The encoded protein is CASSLTGNYGYTF. The genes are TRBV27 and TRBJ1-2; D not certain. Germline-derived CDR1 and CDR2 are MNHEY and SMNVEV (reference sequence). This CDR3 contains 13 residues. V gave up 6 bases and J gave up 2 bases, with 10 bases separating them.